Listed below are T cell receptor beta chains from one sample, sequenced in a study of TIL therapy for anti-PD-1-resistant metastatic lung cancer. Only in-frame clones appear in the TCRdb table, and some are missing; sequencing was by immunoSEQ multiplex PCR. There are approximately 60,000 clones in the sample; roughly four fifths occur only once, and approximately 3% lies in the top ten. The material was blood, obtained at baseline. The receptors stem from a person between 25 and 79 years old with non-small cell lung cancer. Both conserved end residues are trimmed from each CDR3. Fields, in order: V gene, J gene, CDR3 length, CDR3 protein.

TRBV18	TRBJ1-1	13	ASSPETGGNTEAF
TRBV4-3	TRBJ2-3	14	ASSQDLAGGPDTQY
TRBV18	TRBJ2-3	13	ASSPDRASTDTQY
TRBV19	TRBJ2-1	11	ASSIQGRDEQF
TRBV9	TRBJ2-5	13	ASSEKGRGAETQY
TRBV11-2	TRBJ1-6	12	ASSYRGRNSPLH
TRBV6-5	TRBJ2-5	13	ASSRGDRLQETQY
TRBV6-5	TRBJ2-5	11	ASRLRGSETQY
TRBV7-6	TRBJ1-1	11	ASRGTGGTEAF
TRBV3-1/TRBV3-2	TRBJ1-1	11	ASSQQTGSEAF
TRBV19	TRBJ1-5	9	ASGGSQPQH
TRBV18	TRBJ2-2	13	ASSPKPGLTGELF